The source of this T cell receptor (beta chain) is a study of response to subunit inactivated influenza vaccine. General study points: Researchers suggested that each seasonal influenza vaccination recruits few new T cells.

TCRdb re-derived calls from the RT-PCR reads in MiXCR, one entry per CDR3 protein. This repertoire shows 710,000 or so distinct CDR3 sequences, 15% to 18% found once; its top ten account for 11%. In regard to this clonotype: Antigen: not known.

V lost 1 base, J lost 5 bases, and 7 bases lay in between. There are 13 residues in the CDR3. The V gene's germline CDR1 is SGHRS and CDR2 YFSETQ. This receptor was obtained from a man aged 50 to 60 who received an inactivated influenza vaccine. Sample: PBMCs from blood, taken 11 to 12 days after vaccination. The rearrangement links TRBV5-1 to TRBJ2-1; D gene uncertain. The CDR3 DNA is TGCGCCAGCAGCTTGTCGGCCCACAATGAGCAGTTCTTC. Translation: CASSLSAHNEQFF.